The rows below give T cell receptor beta chains drawn from one sample of a study of cytomegalovirus exposure and HLA in healthy donors. TCRdb keeps only in-frame clones here, not all; method: immunoSEQ multiplex PCR. Its table records roughly 34,000 clones. The sequencing input was PBMCs. These receptors all stem from a woman in her forties in good health and CMV-seropositive. The CDR3 runs from the conserved cysteine through the conserved F or W. The D gene is left open where the match is weak.

V	D	J	CDR3	DNA
TRBV11-3	.	TRBJ2-2	CASSLPSTGELFF	TGTGCCAGCAGCTTACCTTCCACCGGGGAGCTGTTTTTT
TRBV2	TRBD2	TRBJ2-1	CASSEGLAGYNEQFF	TGTGCCAGCAGTGAAGGACTAGCGGGGTACAATGAGCAGTTCTTC
TRBV19	.	TRBJ1-4	CASSLPGLNEKLFF	TGTGCCAGTAGTCTCCCAGGTCTTAATGAAAAACTGTTTTTT
TRBV6-1	.	TRBJ1-1	CASSARVGGTEAFF	TGTGCCAGCAGTGCCAGGGTCGGGGGCACTGAAGCTTTCTTT
TRBV28	TRBD2	TRBJ2-7	CASNKLAFEQYF	TGTGCCAGCAACAAACTAGCGTTCGAGCAGTACTTC
TRBV4-1	TRBD2	TRBJ2-7	CASSPGGRLAGSYEQYF	TGCGCCAGCAGCCCGGGGGGAAGACTAGCGGGATCCTACGAGCAGTACTTC
TRBV18	.	TRBJ2-1	CASSPPVLDNEQFF	TGTGCCAGCTCACCCCCAGTTCTAGACAATGAGCAGTTCTTC
TRBV5-6	TRBD2	TRBJ2-1	CASSFGLAGNEQFF	TGTGCCAGCAGCTTCGGACTAGCGGGCAATGAGCAGTTCTTC
TRBV6-1	TRBD1	TRBJ1-1	CASSPQGAQAFF	TGTGCCAGCAGTCCACAGGGGGCCCAGGCTTTCTTT
TRBV4-1	TRBD2	TRBJ2-2	CASNTPGEGVGELFF	TGCGCCAGCAACACGCCCGGGGAGGGCGTTGGGGAGCTGTTTTTT
TRBV11-2	TRBD1	TRBJ2-7	CASSSTQGDHYEQYF	TGTGCCAGCAGCTCGACGCAGGGGGACCACTACGAGCAGTACTTC
TRBV7-3	.	TRBJ2-1	CASSLFGQGSVNEQFF	TGTGCCAGCAGCTTATTCGGGCAGGGAAGTGTCAATGAGCAGTTCTTC
TRBV5-4	TRBD2	TRBJ2-7	CASSGTSGRSYEQYF	TGTGCCAGCAGCGGGACTAGCGGGAGGTCATACGAGCAGTACTTC
TRBV30	TRBD2	TRBJ2-7	CAWRRAASGRAGRHEQYF	TGTGCCTGGAGACGGGCGGCTAGCGGGAGGGCCGGGCGTCACGAGCAGTACTTC
TRBV7-6	.	TRBJ2-7	CASSFGPPPRSYEQYF	TGTGCCAGCAGCTTCGGTCCCCCCCCACGCTCCTACGAGCAGTACTTC
TRBV6-6	.	TRBJ2-3	CASSSPGGGDTDTQYF	TGTGCCAGCAGTTCCCCCGGAGGGGGCGACACAGATACGCAGTATTTT
TRBV6-1	TRBD1	TRBJ1-1	CASSNRGLNTEAFF	TGTGCCAGCAGTAACAGGGGCCTGAACACTGAAGCTTTCTTT
TRBV6-1	.	TRBJ2-2	CASRGGPNTGELFF	TGTGCCAGCAGAGGGGGACCAAACACCGGGGAGCTGTTTTTT
TRBV6-1	.	TRBJ2-4	CASSDPSGEMENIQYF	TGTGCCAGCAGTGACCCTTCGGGGGAGATGGAAAACATTCAGTACTTC
TRBV6-5	.	TRBJ2-1	CASSPRGWRDNEQFF	TGTGCCAGCAGTCCCCGGGGGTGGCGGGACAATGAGCAGTTCTTC
TRBV18	.	TRBJ1-5	CASSPDRNQPQHF	TGTGCCAGCTCGCCAGACAGGAATCAGCCCCAGCATTTT
TRBV4-3	TRBD1	TRBJ1-1	CASSYRGATEAFF	TGCGCCAGCAGCTACAGGGGGGCAACTGAAGCTTTCTTT
TRBV5-8	TRBD2	TRBJ2-7	CASSAPGLGARQYF	TGTGCCAGCAGCGCGCCGGGACTAGGCGCCCGGCAGTACTTC
TRBV18	TRBD1	TRBJ2-1	CASSTGTGSYNEQFF	TGTGCCAGCTCAACCGGGACAGGGTCCTACAATGAGCAGTTCTTC
TRBV18	.	TRBJ2-7	CASSPPTGGQLEQYF	TGTGCCAGCTCACCACCGACGGGAGGACAGCTCGAGCAGTACTTC
TRBV18	TRBD1	TRBJ2-5	CASSPRGTGVQETQYF	TGTGCCAGCTCACCTCGGGGAACAGGGGTTCAAGAGACCCAGTACTTC
TRBV19	TRBD1	TRBJ1-4	CASYRGMGEKLFF	TGTGCCAGTTACAGGGGAATGGGAGAAAAACTGTTTTTT
TRBV7-9	.	TRBJ2-7	CASSFTESPSNEQYF	TGTGCCAGCAGCTTTACTGAGTCCCCTTCCAACGAGCAGTACTTC
TRBV18	TRBD2	TRBJ2-3	CASSPRISGIPFTDTQYF	TGTGCCAGCTCACCCAGGATTAGCGGGATCCCCTTCACGGATACGCAGTATTTT
TRBV9	TRBD1	TRBJ2-1	CASSPRDSYNEQFF	TGTGCCAGCAGCCCCCGGGACAGCTACAATGAGCAGTTCTTC
TRBV29-1	TRBD2	TRBJ2-3	CSVSGRAIDTQYF	TGCAGCGTGAGCGGGAGGGCCATCGATACGCAGTATTTT
TRBV2	TRBD2	TRBJ2-1	CASSEAGGEQFF	TGTGCCAGCAGTGAAGCGGGAGGGGAGCAGTTCTTC
TRBV10-3	.	TRBJ2-7	CAISESGRDHYEQYF	TGCGCCATCAGTGAGTCGGGGCGGGACCACTACGAGCAGTACTTC
TRBV19	TRBD1	TRBJ2-5	CASSIGTGQGLGETQYF	TGTGCCAGTAGTATAGGGACGGGACAGGGGCTTGGTGAGACCCAGTACTTC
TRBV18	.	TRBJ2-7	CASSPRRDSSYEQYF	TGTGCCAGCTCACCAAGGCGGGACAGCTCCTACGAGCAGTACTTC
TRBV18	.	TRBJ2-7	CASSPPSLSYEQYF	TGTGCCAGCTCACCACCGAGCCTCTCCTACGAGCAGTACTTC
TRBV28	.	TRBJ2-4	CASTPPWGERTKNIQYF	TGTGCCAGCACCCCCCCCTGGGGGGAGAGGACCAAAAACATTCAGTACTTC
TRBV29-1	.	TRBJ1-2	CSAYTNYGYTF	TGCAGCGCATACACAAACTATGGCTACACCTTC
TRBV19	TRBD1	TRBJ2-5	CASSRDRGQETQYF	TGTGCCAGTAGTAGGGACAGGGGTCAAGAGACCCAGTACTTC
TRBV28	TRBD1	TRBJ1-5	CASSKRQGLLQPQHF	TGTGCCAGCAGTAAAAGACAGGGACTCCTTCAGCCCCAGCATTTT
TRBV29-1	TRBD1	TRBJ1-2	CSGGTGNYGYTF	TGCAGCGGGGGGACAGGGAACTATGGCTACACCTTC
TRBV5-1	TRBD2	TRBJ2-1	CASSQRTSGSVNEQFF	TGCGCCAGCAGCCAGAGGACTAGCGGGAGTGTTAATGAGCAGTTCTTC
TRBV7-2	.	TRBJ2-3	CASALRLTDTQYF	TGTGCCAGCGCCCTACGTCTCACAGATACGCAGTATTTT
TRBV5-1	.	TRBJ1-2	CASSLGGGRNYGYTF	TGCGCCAGCAGCTTGGGAGGGGGACGAAACTATGGCTACACCTTC
TRBV6-5	TRBD2	TRBJ2-2	CASRLRREGLGELFF	TGTGCCAGCAGGTTACGGCGGGAGGGCCTAGGGGAGCTGTTTTTT
TRBV19	.	TRBJ1-1	CASSSGERAEAFF	TGTGCCAGTAGTAGTGGGGAGAGGGCTGAAGCTTTCTTT
TRBV10-3	TRBD1	TRBJ1-3	CAISRQGTDSGNTIYF	TGTGCCATCAGTCGACAGGGGACTGACTCTGGAAACACCATATATTTT
TRBV9	TRBD1	TRBJ2-7	CASSARDRSSYEQYF	TGTGCCAGCAGCGCCCGGGACAGAAGCTCCTACGAGCAGTACTTC
TRBV30	.	TRBJ1-1	CAWITYTEAFF	TGTGCCTGGATTACATACACTGAAGCTTTCTTT
TRBV29-1	TRBD2	TRBJ2-1	CSVGTSGRNSYNEQFF	TGCAGCGTTGGGACTAGCGGGCGCAACTCCTACAATGAGCAGTTCTTC